This T cell receptor beta chain stems from a study of T cells in localized non-small cell lung cancer. General observations from the study: Median detection of top 100 tumor clones in adjacent lung was 57 clones. It was uninvolved adjacent lung that showed the highest T cell clonality, exceeding tumor. It remains possible that heterogeneity exists, since only one tumor region was sequenced.

V gave up 10 bases and J gave up 4 bases; unmatched junction bases: 11. This CDR3 has 14 amino acids. Germline V gene sequence: CDR1 MNHEY, CDR2 SMNVEV (reference sequence). Profiled with immunoSEQ multiplex PCR; TCRdb holds only in-frame clones, not every one. The sample records 20,000 or so clones, 90% being singletons. Regarding this clone: Its antigen remains unknown.

This chain links TRBV27 with TRBJ2-3; 7 nucleotides line up with TRBD1. The TCR was taken from a woman between 40 and 69 years old with stage I lung adenocarcinoma. The material sequenced was peripheral blood, taken before any cancer treatment. The CDR3 sequence is CATLGTEGPDTQYF. The CDR3 DNA sequence: TGTGCCACGCTCGGGACAGAAGGTCCAGATACGCAGTATTTT.